This T cell receptor (beta chain) came from a study of blood T cell repertoires in COVID-19. Followed over time, Seattle patients had been enrolled while infection was active. Data came from immunoSEQ multiplex PCR; TCRdb stores just in-frame clones and leaves some out. The sample lists a few hundred thousand clones, roughly 90% seen once, with less than 2% in the top ten. V trimming: 5 bases; J trimming: 5 bases; junction bases outside the gene matches: 8. Germline CDR1 and CDR2: SGHNT and YENEEA. The CDR3 has 15 residues. The TCR was taken from a woman aged 25 to 39 with COVID-19, enrolled during active disease. V and J are TRBV11-3 and TRBJ1-4, with 7 positions matching TRBD1. The sequencing input was peripheral blood. Written as DNA, the CDR3 is TGTGCCAGCAGCGTCCTGACAGGGCACAATGAAAAACTGTTTTTT. Amino acid sequence: CASSVLTGHNEKLFF.